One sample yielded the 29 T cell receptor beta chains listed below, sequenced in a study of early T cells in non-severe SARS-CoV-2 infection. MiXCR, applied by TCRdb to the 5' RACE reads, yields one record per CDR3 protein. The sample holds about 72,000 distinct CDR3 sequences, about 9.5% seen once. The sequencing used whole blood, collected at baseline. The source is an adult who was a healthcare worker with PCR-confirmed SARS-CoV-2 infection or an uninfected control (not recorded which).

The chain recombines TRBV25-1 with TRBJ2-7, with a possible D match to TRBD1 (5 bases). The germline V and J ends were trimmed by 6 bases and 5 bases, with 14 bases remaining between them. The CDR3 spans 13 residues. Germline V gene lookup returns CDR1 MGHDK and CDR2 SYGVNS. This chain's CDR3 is CASSPRLGDEQYF. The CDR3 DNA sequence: TGTGCCAGCAGCCCCCGGTTAGGGGACGAGCAGTACTTC.

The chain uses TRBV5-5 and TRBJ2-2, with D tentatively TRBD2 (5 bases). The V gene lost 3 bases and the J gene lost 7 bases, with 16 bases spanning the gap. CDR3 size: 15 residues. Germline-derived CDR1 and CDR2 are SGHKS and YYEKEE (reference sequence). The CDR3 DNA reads TGTGCCAGCAGCTGGGCCCCACGAGGGAGCGGGGAGCTGTTTTTT. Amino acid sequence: CASSWAPRGSGELFF.

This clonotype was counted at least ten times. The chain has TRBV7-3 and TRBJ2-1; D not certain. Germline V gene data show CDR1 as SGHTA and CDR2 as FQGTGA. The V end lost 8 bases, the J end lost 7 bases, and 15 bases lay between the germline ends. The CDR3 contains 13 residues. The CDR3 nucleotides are TGTGCCAGCTCCCTTCTCACTGCGAATGAGCAGTTCTTC. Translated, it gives CASSLLTANEQFF.

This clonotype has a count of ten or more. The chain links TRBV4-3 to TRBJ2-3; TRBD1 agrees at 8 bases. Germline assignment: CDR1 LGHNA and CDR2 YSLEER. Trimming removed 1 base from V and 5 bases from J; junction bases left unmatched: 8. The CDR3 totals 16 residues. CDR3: CASSQAPGQAEDTQYF. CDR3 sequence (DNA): TGCGCCAGCAGCCAAGCCCCGGGACAGGCGGAAGATACGCAGTATTTT.

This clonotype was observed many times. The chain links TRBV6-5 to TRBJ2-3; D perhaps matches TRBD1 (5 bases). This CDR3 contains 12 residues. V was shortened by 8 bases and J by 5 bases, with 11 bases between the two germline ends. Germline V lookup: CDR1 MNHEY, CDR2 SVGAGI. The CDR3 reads CASCRVGDTQYF. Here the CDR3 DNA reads TGTGCCAGCTGCAGGGTGGGAGATACGCAGTATTTT.

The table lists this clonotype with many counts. The CDR3 DNA follows: TGCAGTGCCCTAGGACTAGCGAGAAATGAGCAGTTCTTC. Its protein is CSALGLARNEQFF. The genes are TRBV20-1 and TRBJ2-1; TRBD2 matches at 9 bases. CDR3 length equals 13 residues. Trimming took 6 bases from V and 7 from J; bases not matched to a gene: 7. The germline CDR1 and CDR2 sequences are DFQATT and SNEGSKA (reference sequence).

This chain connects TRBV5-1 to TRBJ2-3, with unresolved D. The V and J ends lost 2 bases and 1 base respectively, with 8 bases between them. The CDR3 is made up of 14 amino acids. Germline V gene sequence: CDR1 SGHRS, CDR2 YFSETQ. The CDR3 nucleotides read TGCGCCAGCAGCTTTGATTTGGGCACAGATACGCAGTATTTT. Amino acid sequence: CASSFDLGTDTQYF.

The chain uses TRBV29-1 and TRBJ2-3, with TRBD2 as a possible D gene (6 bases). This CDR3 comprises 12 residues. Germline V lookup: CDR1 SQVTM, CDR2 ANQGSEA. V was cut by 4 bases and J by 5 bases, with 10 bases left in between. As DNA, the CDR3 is TGCAGCGTTGCGGGGGTCGGAGATACGCAGTATTTT. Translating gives CSVAGVGDTQYF.

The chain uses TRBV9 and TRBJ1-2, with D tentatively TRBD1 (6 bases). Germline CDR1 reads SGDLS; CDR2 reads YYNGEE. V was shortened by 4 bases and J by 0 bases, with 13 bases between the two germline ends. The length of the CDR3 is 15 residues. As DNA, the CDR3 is TGTGCCAGCAGCCCTAGCGGGGGCGCTAACTATGGCTACACCTTC. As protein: CASSPSGGANYGYTF.

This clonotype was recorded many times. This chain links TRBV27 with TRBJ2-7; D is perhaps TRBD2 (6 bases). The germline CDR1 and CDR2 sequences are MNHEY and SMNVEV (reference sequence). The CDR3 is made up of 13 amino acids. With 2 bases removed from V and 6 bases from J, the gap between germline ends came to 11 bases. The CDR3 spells CASSLQGRSEQYF. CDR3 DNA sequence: TGTGCCAGCAGTTTACAAGGGAGGAGCGAGCAGTACTTC.

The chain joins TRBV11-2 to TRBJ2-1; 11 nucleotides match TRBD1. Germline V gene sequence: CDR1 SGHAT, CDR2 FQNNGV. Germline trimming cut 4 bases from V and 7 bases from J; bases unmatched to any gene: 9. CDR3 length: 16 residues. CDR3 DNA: TGTGCCAGCAGCTCCCGCGGGGACAGGGGGTTGAATGAGCAGTTCTTC. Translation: CASSSRGDRGLNEQFF.

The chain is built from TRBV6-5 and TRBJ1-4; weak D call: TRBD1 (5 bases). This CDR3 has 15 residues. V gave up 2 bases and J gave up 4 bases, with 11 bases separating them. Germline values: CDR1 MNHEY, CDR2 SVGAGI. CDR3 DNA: TGTGCCAGCAGTTACCTTCGACAGCTTAATGAAAAACTGTTTTTT. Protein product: CASSYLRQLNEKLFF.

Here the CDR3 DNA reads TGTGCCATCAGTCCAGGGGGCAAGCTTGCTAATGAAAAACTGTTTTTT. Amino acid sequence: CAISPGGKLANEKLFF. This chain uses TRBV10-3 with TRBJ1-4; TRBD1 matches 8 bases. The CDR3 sequence is 16 residues long. V trimming: 5 bases; J trimming: 3 bases; junction bases outside the gene matches: 8. Germline CDR1 is ENHRY and CDR2 is SYGVKD.

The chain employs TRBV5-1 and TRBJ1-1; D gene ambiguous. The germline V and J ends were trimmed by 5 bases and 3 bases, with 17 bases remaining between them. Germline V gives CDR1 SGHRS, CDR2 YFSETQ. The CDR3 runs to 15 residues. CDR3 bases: TGCGCCAGCAGTCCTCTCAACCTCGGGGACACTGAAGCTTTCTTT. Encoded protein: CASSPLNLGDTEAFF.

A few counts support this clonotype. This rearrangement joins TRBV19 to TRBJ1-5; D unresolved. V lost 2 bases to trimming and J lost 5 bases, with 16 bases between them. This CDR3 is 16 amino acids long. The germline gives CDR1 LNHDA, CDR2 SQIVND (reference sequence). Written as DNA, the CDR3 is TGTGCCAGTAGTATACCGACAATTCTAAGGGATCAGCCCCAGCATTTT. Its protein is CASSIPTILRDQPQHF.

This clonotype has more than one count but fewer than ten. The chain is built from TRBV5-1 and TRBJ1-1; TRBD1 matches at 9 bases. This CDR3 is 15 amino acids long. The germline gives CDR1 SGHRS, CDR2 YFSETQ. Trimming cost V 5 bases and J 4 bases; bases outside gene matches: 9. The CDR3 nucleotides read TGCGCCAGCAGTCCTCCGGGACAGGGTGGCACTGAAGCTTTCTTT. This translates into CASSPPGQGGTEAFF. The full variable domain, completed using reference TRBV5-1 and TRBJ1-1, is KAGVTQTPRYLIKTRGQQVTLSCSPISGHRSVSWYQQTPGQGLQFLFEYFSETQRNKGNFPGRFSGRQFSNSRSEMNVSTLELGDSALYLCASSPPGQGGTEAFFGQGTRLTVV.

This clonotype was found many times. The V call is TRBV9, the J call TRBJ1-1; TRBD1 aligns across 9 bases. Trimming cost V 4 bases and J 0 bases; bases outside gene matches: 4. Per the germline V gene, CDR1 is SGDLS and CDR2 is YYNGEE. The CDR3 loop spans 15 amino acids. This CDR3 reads CASSSRTGVNTEAFF. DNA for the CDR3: TGTGCCAGCAGCTCTCGGACAGGGGTGAACACTGAAGCTTTCTTT. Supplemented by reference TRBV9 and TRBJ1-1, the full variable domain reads DSGVTQTPKHLITATGQRVTLRCSPRSGDLSVYWYQQSLDQGLQFLIQYYNGEERAKGNILERFSAQQFPDLHSELNLSSLELGDSALYFCASSSRTGVNTEAFFGQGTRLTVV.

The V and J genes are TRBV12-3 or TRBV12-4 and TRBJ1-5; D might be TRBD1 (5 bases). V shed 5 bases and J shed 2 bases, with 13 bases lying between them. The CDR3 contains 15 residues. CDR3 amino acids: CASSEGKGGNQPQHF. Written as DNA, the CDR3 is TGTGCCAGCAGTGAGGGGAAAGGGGGCAATCAGCCCCAGCATTTT.

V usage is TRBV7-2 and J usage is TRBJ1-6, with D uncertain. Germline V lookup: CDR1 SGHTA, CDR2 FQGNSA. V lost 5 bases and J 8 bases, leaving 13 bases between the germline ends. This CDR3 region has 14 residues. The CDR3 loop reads CASSPMYGDSPLHF. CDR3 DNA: TGTGCCAGCAGCCCAATGTATGGGGATTCACCCCTCCACTTT. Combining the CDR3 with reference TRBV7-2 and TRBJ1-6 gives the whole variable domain GAGVSQSPSNKVTEKGKDVELRCDPISGHTALYWYRQSLGQGLEFLIYFQGNSAPDKSGLPSDRFSAERTGGSVSTLTIQRTQQEDSAVYLCASSPMYGDSPLHFGNGTRLTVT.

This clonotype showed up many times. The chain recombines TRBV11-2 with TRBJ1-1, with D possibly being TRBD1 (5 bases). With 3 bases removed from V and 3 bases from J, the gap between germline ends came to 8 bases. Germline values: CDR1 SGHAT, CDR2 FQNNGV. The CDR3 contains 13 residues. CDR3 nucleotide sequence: TGTGCCAGCAGCTTTGACAGTTACACTGAAGCTTTCTTT. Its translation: CASSFDSYTEAFF.

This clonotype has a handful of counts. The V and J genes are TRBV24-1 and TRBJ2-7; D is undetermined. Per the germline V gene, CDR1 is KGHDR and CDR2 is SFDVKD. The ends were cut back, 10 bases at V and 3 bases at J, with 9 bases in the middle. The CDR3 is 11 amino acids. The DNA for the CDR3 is TGTGCCACGGATTGGGACTACGAGCAGTACTTC. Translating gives CATDWDYEQYF.

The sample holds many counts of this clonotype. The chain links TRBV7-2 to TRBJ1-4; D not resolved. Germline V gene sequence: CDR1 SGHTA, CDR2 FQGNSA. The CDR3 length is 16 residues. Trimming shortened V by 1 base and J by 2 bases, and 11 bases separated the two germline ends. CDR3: CASSLGGRWTNEKLFF. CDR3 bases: TGTGCCAGCAGCTTAGGCGGGAGGTGGACTAATGAAAAACTGTTTTTT.

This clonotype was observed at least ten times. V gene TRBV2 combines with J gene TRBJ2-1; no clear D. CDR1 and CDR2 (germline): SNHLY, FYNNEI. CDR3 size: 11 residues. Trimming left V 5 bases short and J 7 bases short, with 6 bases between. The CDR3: CASSQRNEQFF. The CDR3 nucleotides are TGTGCCAGCAGTCAAAGGAATGAGCAGTTCTTC. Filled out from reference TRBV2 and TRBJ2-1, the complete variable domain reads EPEVTQTPSHQVTQMGQEVILRCVPISNHLYFYWYRQILGQKVEFLVSFYNNEISEKSEIFDDQFSVERPDGSNFTLKIRSTKLEDSAMYFCASSQRNEQFFGPGTRLTVL.

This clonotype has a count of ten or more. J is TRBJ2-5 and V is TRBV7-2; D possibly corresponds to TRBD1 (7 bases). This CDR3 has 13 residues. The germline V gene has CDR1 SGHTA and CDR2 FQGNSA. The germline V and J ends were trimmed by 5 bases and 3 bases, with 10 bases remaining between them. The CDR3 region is CASSRGTEETQYF. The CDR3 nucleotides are TGTGCCAGCAGCCGGGGGACAGAAGAGACCCAGTACTTC.

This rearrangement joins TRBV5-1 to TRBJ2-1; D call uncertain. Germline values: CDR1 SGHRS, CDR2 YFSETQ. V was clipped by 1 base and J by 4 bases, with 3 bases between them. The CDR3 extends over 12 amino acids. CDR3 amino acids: CASSLKYNEQFF. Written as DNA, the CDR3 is TGCGCCAGCAGCTTGAAGTACAATGAGCAGTTCTTC.

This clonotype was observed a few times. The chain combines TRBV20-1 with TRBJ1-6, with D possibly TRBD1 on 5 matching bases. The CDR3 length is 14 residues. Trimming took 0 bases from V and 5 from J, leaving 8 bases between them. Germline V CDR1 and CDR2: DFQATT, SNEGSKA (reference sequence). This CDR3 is CSAREGENNSPLHF. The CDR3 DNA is TGCAGTGCTAGAGAAGGGGAAAATAATTCACCCCTCCACTTT.

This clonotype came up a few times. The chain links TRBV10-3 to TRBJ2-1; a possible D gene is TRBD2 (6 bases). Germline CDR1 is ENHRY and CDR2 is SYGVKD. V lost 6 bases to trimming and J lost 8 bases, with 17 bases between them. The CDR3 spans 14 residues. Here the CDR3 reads CAIRAGWGSDEQFF. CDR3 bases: TGTGCCATCAGGGCGGGGTGGGGAAGTGATGAGCAGTTCTTC.

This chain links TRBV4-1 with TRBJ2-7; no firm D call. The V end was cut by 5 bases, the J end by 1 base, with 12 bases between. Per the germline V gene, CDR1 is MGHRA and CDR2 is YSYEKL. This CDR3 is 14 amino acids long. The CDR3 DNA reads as TGCGCCAGCAGCGCCGTCCTGGGTTCCTACGAGCAGTACTTC. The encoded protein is CASSAVLGSYEQYF.

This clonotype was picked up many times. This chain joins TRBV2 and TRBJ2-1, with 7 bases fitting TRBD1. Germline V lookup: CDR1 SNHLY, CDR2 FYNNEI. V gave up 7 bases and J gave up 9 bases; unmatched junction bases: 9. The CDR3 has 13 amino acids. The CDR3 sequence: CASKTTGMGEQFF. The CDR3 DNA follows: TGTGCCAGCAAAACGACAGGGATGGGTGAGCAGTTCTTC.